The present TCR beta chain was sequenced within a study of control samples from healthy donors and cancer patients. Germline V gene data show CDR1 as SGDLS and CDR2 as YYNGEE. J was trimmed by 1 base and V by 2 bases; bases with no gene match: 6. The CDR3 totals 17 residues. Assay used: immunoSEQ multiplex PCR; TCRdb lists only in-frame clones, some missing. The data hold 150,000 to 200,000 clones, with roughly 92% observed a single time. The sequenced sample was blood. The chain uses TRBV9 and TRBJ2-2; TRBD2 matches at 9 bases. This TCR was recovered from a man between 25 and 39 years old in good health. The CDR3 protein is CASSVGGRAGNTGELFF. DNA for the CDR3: TGTGCCAGCAGCGTCGGCGGGAGGGCCGGGAACACCGGGGAGCTGTTTTTT.